The 23 T cell receptor beta chains presented below share a single source sample, sequenced in a study of tumour-infiltrating T cells in Burkitt lymphoma. Profiled with immunoSEQ multiplex PCR; TCRdb holds only in-frame clones, not every one. The repertoire holds approximately 5,100 clones, with roughly a sixth as singletons. Sequencing was done on a sample of tumor tissue. Source of these receptors: a human donor with diffuse large B-cell lymphoma.

This clone has just a few counts. J is TRBJ1-1 and V is TRBV5-1; D perhaps matches TRBD1 (6 bases). Trimming removed 2 bases at V and 4 bases at J, with 12 bases between. The CDR3 contains 14 residues. CDR1 and CDR2 (germline): SGHRS, YFSETQ. The CDR3 DNA reads as TGCGCCAGCAGCTTATCAGGGGCGACCACTGAAGCTTTCTTT. This translates into CASSLSGATTEAFF.

This clone turned up a few times. This chain connects TRBV7-7 to TRBJ2-2; a possible D gene is TRBD2 (5 bases). CDR3 length: 16 amino acids. Between the trimmed V and J ends, which lost 5 bases and 8 bases, there was a span of 21 bases. CDR1 SSHAT and CDR2 FNYEAQ come from the germline V gene (reference sequence). The CDR3 nucleotides read TGTGCCAGCAGCCCGGACTCCTCCGTCACCAATGGGGAGCTGTTTTTT. It specifies CASSPDSSVTNGELFF.

The chain joins TRBV5-1 to TRBJ1-4, with unresolved D. The CDR3 length is 14 residues. Trimming left V 3 bases short and J 0 bases short, with 6 bases between. Germline V gene sequence: CDR1 SGHRS, CDR2 YFSETQ. The CDR3 loop reads CASSSSATNEKLFF. In DNA, the CDR3 is TGCGCCAGCAGCTCGTCTGCAACTAATGAAAAACTGTTTTTT.

J is TRBJ1-4 and V is TRBV11-2, with 9 bases identical to TRBD1. V shed 0 bases, J shed 7 bases, and the junction held 0 bases outside the gene matches. Per the germline V gene, CDR1 is SGHAT and CDR2 is FQNNGV. The CDR3 has 14 residues. The CDR3 loop reads CASSLEGQGEKLFF. The CDR3 coding sequence is TGTGCCAGCAGCTTAGAGGGACAGGGTGAAAAACTGTTTTTT.

This clone was counted a few times. The V call is TRBV7-7, the J call TRBJ1-1; D uncertain. V shed 2 bases and J shed 1 base, with 5 bases lying between them. CDR1 and CDR2 (germline): SSHAT, FNYEAQ (reference sequence). The CDR3 consists of 13 residues. The CDR3 coding sequence is TGTGCCAGCAGCTTACGGGGGAACACTGAAGCTTTCTTT. Its protein is CASSLRGNTEAFF. The variable domain in full, completed from reference TRBV7-7 and TRBJ1-1, reads GAGVSQSPRYKVTKRGQDVTLRCDPISSHATLYWYQQALGQGPEFLTYFNYEAQPDKSGLPSDRFSAERPEGSISTLTIQRTEQRDSAMYRCASSLRGNTEAFFGQGTRLTVV.

The chain carries TRBV6-1 and TRBJ1-2; 7 bases align to TRBD1. CDR1 MNHNS and CDR2 SASEGT come from the germline V gene. CDR3 length equals 12 residues. J gave up 4 bases and V 9 bases, and 5 bases lay outside the gene matches. The DNA for the CDR3 is TGTGCCAGTGGGGGACAGCTCTATGGCTACACCTTC. It yields the protein CASGGQLYGYTF.

This clone has just a few counts. The genes are TRBV5-1 and TRBJ2-7; 12 bases align to TRBD2. The CDR3 length is 18 residues. The junction had 11 bases not matched to a gene; V was cut back by 4 bases and J by 0 bases. Germline CDR1 SGHRS, CDR2 YFSETQ. The chain's CDR3 is CASSPSGLAGRSSYEQYF. Here the CDR3 DNA reads TGCGCCAGCAGCCCGAGCGGACTAGCGGGAAGGAGCTCCTACGAGCAGTACTTC.

V usage is TRBV28 and J usage is TRBJ2-3; 8 nucleotides line up with TRBD1. V lost 6 bases and J lost 2; bases outside the gene matches: 13. Germline V gives CDR1 MDHEN, CDR2 SYDVKM. CDR3 length: 17 amino acids. CDR3 coding DNA: TGTGCCAGCAGACCTTCCCTCGGACAGGGTACCACAGATACGCAGTATTTT. Protein: CASRPSLGQGTTDTQYF. Supplemented by reference TRBV28 and TRBJ2-3, the full variable domain reads DVKVTQSSRYLVKRTGEKVFLECVQDMDHENMFWYRQDPGLGLRLIYFSYDVKMKEKGDIPEGYSVSREKKERFSLILESASTNQTSMYLCASRPSLGQGTTDTQYFGPGTRLTVL.

The V gene is TRBV11-2, the J gene TRBJ2-2; D remains ambiguous. The V gene lost 6 bases and the J gene lost 5 bases, with 7 bases spanning the gap. Germline-derived CDR1 and CDR2 are SGHAT and FQNNGV. The length of the CDR3 is 12 residues. CDR3 nucleotides: TGTGCCAGCAGTTTCAATACCGGGGAGCTGTTTTTT. It translates to CASSFNTGELFF.

The chain employs TRBV30 and TRBJ2-7; D unresolved. CDR1 and CDR2 (germline): GTSNPN, SVGIG (reference sequence). There are 16 residues in the CDR3. Trimming left V 3 bases short and J 1 base short, with 19 bases between. Here the CDR3 DNA reads TGTGCCTGGAGGTTTCGGACCGTCACCCCGTCCTACGAGCAGTACTTC. Its protein is CAWRFRTVTPSYEQYF.

This clone was detected only a few times. The rearrangement joins TRBV2 to TRBJ2-3; possible D gene TRBD2, 5 bases. Trimming removed 1 base at V and 0 bases at J, with 8 bases between. The CDR3 extends over 15 amino acids. CDR1 is SNHLY, CDR2 FYNNEI, per germline. CDR3 residues: CASSEGLASTDTQYF. The CDR3, as DNA: TGTGCCAGCAGTGAAGGGCTAGCTAGCACAGATACGCAGTATTTT.

This clone is medium-sized by share. The chain has TRBV5-4 and TRBJ2-7, with D possibly TRBD1 on 5 matching bases. The ends were cut back, 3 bases at V and 2 bases at J, with 12 bases in the middle. The CDR3 consists of 14 residues. In germline, CDR1 is SGHNT, CDR2 YYREEE (reference sequence). The CDR3 DNA is TGTGCCAGCAGCTCCGGACATTCCCCCTACGAGCAGTACTTC. As protein: CASSSGHSPYEQYF.

The genes are TRBV5-6 and TRBJ2-5, with 7 bases that match TRBD1. The CDR3 has 15 amino acids. V lost 3 bases and J lost 5; bases outside the gene matches: 10. The germline CDR1 and CDR2 sequences are SGHDT and YYEEEE. CDR3 protein: CASSSRTGPWETQYF. For the CDR3, the DNA is TGTGCCAGCAGCTCACGGACAGGACCCTGGGAGACCCAGTACTTC.

The rearrangement uses TRBV18 and TRBJ2-7, with D possibly called TRBD1 or TRBD2 (5 bases each). Trimming shortened V by 0 bases and J by 3 bases, and 15 bases separated the two germline ends. The CDR3 length is 16 residues. Germline CDR1 and CDR2: KGHSH and LQKENI. The CDR3 region has the DNA TGTGCCAGCTCACCACCGGTCGGGACGGAGTTCTACGAGCAGTACTTC. It specifies CASSPPVGTEFYEQYF.

This clone came up a few times. This chain uses TRBV7-9 with TRBJ2-7, with 9 bases lining up with TRBD1. Germline CDR1 reads SEHNR; CDR2 reads FQNEAQ (reference sequence). The CDR3 extends over 12 amino acids. Losses at the gene ends were 8 bases for V and 6 bases for J; bases not matched to a gene: 5. As DNA, the CDR3 is TGTGCCAGCTCCGGGACAGGGCTCGAGCAGTACTTC. As protein: CASSGTGLEQYF.

The chain uses TRBV6-1 and TRBJ2-5, with 7 bases lining up with TRBD1. Trimming took 5 bases from V and 3 from J; bases not matched to a gene: 3. The CDR3 length is 13 residues. Looked up from germline, CDR1 is MNHNS and CDR2 is SASEGT. The DNA of the CDR3 is TGTGCCAGCAGTAGACAGGGCGAAGAGACCCAGTACTTC. Its protein product is CASSRQGEETQYF.

The sample holds a few counts of this clone. The V gene is TRBV2, the J gene TRBJ1-4, with D uncertain. Trimming shortened V by 6 bases and J by 0 bases, and 8 bases separated the two germline ends. CDR1 and CDR2 from the germline V gene are SNHLY and FYNNEI. The CDR3 has 14 amino acids. The CDR3: CASRDTATNEKLFF. CDR3 sequence (DNA): TGTGCCAGCAGGGATACAGCAACTAATGAAAAACTGTTTTTT. Filled out from reference TRBV2 and TRBJ1-4, the complete variable domain reads EPEVTQTPSHQVTQMGQEVILRCVPISNHLYFYWYRQILGQKVEFLVSFYNNEISEKSEIFDDQFSVERPDGSNFTLKIRSTKLEDSAMYFCASRDTATNEKLFFGSGTQLSVL.

The J gene is TRBJ1-3, the V gene TRBV9; 7 bases agree with TRBD1. V was pared by 0 bases and J by 4 bases, with 4 bases of the junction left unmatched. This CDR3 is built from 15 residues. Germline V gene lookup returns CDR1 SGDLS and CDR2 YYNGEE. CDR3 loop: CASSVESGGGNTIYF. CDR3 nucleotide sequence: TGTGCCAGCAGCGTAGAGTCAGGGGGAGGAAACACCATATATTTT.

This clone appeared a few times. The chain is built from TRBV4-2 and TRBJ2-1, with D unclear. Trimming took off 0 bases at V and 9 bases at J, with 12 bases between the two ends. This CDR3 spans 14 amino acids. The V gene's germline CDR1 is LGHNA and CDR2 YNFKEQ. This CDR3 reads CASSQDGNSVEQFF. The CDR3 nucleotides read TGTGCCAGCAGCCAAGATGGAAATAGTGTTGAGCAGTTCTTC.

V is TRBV2 and J is TRBJ2-5; D may be TRBD2 (6 bases). Trimming stripped 1 base from V and 5 bases from J, with 11 bases between. The CDR3 covers 14 residues. The germline gives CDR1 SNHLY, CDR2 FYNNEI. The CDR3 region has the DNA TGTGCCAGCAGTGAAGGGGTAGGGAGGGAGACCCAGTACTTC. Translating it yields CASSEGVGRETQYF.

There are a few counts of this clone. This chain uses TRBV5-1 with TRBJ2-3, with D perhaps given as TRBD1 or TRBD2 (5 bases each). Germline V gives CDR1 SGHRS, CDR2 YFSETQ. Trimming removed 1 base from V and 1 base from J, with 16 bases in between. The CDR3 sequence is 17 residues long. In DNA form, the CDR3 reads TGCGCCAGCAGCTTGCCTGGGACGGGGAGAGGCACAGATACGCAGTATTTT. Translation: CASSLPGTGRGTDTQYF.

This clone appeared a few times. V gene TRBV4-2 combines with J gene TRBJ2-6; tentative D call: TRBD2 (6 bases). This CDR3 comprises 14 residues. V was cut by 8 bases and J by 2 bases, with 10 bases left in between. CDR1 and CDR2 from the germline V gene are LGHNA and YNFKEQ. CDR3 nucleotide sequence: TGTGCCAGCTCCGGCGGGGCTGGGGCCAACGTCCTGACTTTC. Protein: CASSGGAGANVLTF.

V is TRBV5-4 and J is TRBJ2-1; 13 bases line up with TRBD2. The J segment lost 7 bases and the V segment lost 4 bases, leaving 5 bases of the junction unmatched. CDR3 length: 15 residues. Germline CDR1 and CDR2: SGHNT and YYREEE (reference sequence). For the CDR3, the DNA is TGTGCCAGCAGCCCTGGACTAGCGGGAGTTAATGAGCAGTTCTTC. Translating gives CASSPGLAGVNEQFF.